This section outlines one T cell receptor (beta chain) sequence together with its context. The target antigen is unknown. The data are from a study of T cell repertoires in cytomegalovirus infection. Background on the study: Public TCR beta signatures indicated both CMV infection and matching HLA type. Notes on the study in general: In two of eight donors, the top clonotype was HLA-C-restricted CMV-specific. Totalled public TCR beta family frequency picked out people who carried CMV plus the relevant HLA.

Germline V gene lookup returns CDR1 SNHLY and CDR2 FYNNEI. With 7 bases removed from V and 5 bases from J, the gap between germline ends came to 17 bases. The CDR3 is made up of 14 amino acids. Each CDR3 protein gets one entry after TCRdb re-called the reads with MiXCR. Found here are roughly 300,000 distinct CDR3 sequences, over 20% of them singletons; the top ten hold approximately 15%. The specimen was PBMCs. The TCR sequence derives from a human donor in good health (CMV status not recorded). Some clones in this sample may be carry-over from other donors' samples. The J gene is TRBJ2-5, the V gene TRBV2; the D call may be TRBD1 or TRBD2 (5 bases each). The CDR3 nucleotides are TGTGCCAGCACTCGGGACCCCGGATCGGAGACCCAGTACTTC. Residues: CASTRDPGSETQYF.